The present T cell receptor beta chain was sequenced within a study of T cell responses to AZD1222 COVID-19 vaccine. Regarding the study as a whole: Only a handful of AZD1222 recipients tested seropositive at baseline. Distributed over spike, vaccine-associated CD4 TCRs predominated at 160-218 and 743-854. Mostly white British, mostly female donors; authors suggested clonal diversity may be underestimated.

This CDR3 is 17 amino acids long. CDR1 and CDR2 (germline): MNHEY, SMNVEV (reference sequence). V lost 2 bases, J lost 4 bases, and 10 bases stayed unmatched. This clone was recorded once. Its antigen is not identified. Sequencing was performed with immunoSEQ multiplex PCR; in TCRdb, only in-frame clones are kept and a portion is missing. The sample lists more than 150,000 clones; nearly 95% were seen once. The J gene is TRBJ2-1, the V gene TRBV27; 8 nucleotides match TRBD1. The origin of this receptor is an adult who received the AZD1222 COVID-19 vaccine. The specimen was peripheral blood, collected 28 days after the second AZD1222 dose. CDR3 in DNA: TGTGCCAGCAGTTTAACCGGGACAGGACGGTGGTACAATGAGCAGTTCTTC. It translates to CASSLTGTGRWYNEQFF.